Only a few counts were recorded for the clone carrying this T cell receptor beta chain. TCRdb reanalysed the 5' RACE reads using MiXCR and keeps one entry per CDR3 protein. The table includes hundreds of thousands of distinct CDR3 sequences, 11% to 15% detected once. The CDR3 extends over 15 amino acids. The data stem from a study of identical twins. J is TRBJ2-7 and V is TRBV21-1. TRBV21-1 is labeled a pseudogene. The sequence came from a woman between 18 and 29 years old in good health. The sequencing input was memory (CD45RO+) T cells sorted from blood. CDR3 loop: CASSKAGVDSYEQYF. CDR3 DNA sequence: TGTGCCAGCAGCAAGGCGGGCGTTGACTCCTACGAGCAGTACTTC.